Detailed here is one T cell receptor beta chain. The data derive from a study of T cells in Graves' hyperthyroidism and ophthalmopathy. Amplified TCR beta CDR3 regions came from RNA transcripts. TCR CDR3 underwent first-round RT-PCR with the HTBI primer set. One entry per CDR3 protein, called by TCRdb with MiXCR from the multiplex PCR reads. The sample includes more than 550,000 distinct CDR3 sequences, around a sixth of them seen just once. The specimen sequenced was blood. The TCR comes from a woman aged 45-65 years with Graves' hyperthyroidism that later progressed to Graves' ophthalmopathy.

The CDR3 spells CASSLGDRLSGYNSPLHF. The CDR3 nucleotides read TGCGCCAGCAGCTTGGGGGACAGACTTAGCGGGTATAATTCACCCCTCCACTTT. This rearrangement joins TRBV5-1 to TRBJ1-6; 7 bases align to TRBD1. The junction had 10 bases not matched to a gene; V was cut back by 0 bases and J by 4 bases. The CDR3 covers 18 residues. Germline CDR1 SGHRS, CDR2 YFSETQ.